The 32 T cell receptor beta chains given below trace back to one sample, sequenced in a study of cytomegalovirus exposure and HLA in healthy donors. Primers for the PCR totalled 60 Vbeta and 13 Jbeta. Profiled with immunoSEQ multiplex PCR; TCRdb holds only in-frame clones, not every one. The data show fewer than 20,000 clones, with about 80% seen just once and about 21% held by the top ten. The specimen sequenced was PBMCs. These receptors originate from a human donor in good health.

In regard to this clone: An end of the junction does not agree with germline; a read error may underlie this. The chain joins TRBV30 to TRBJ1-6; 10 bases line up with TRBD1. The CDR3 runs 17 residues. CDR1 is GTSNPN, CDR2 SVGIG, per germline (reference sequence). CDR3 sequence reads: CAWSRGDRGRYNSPFHF. The CDR3 DNA reads TGTGCCTGGAGCCGGGGGGACAGGGGTAGATATAATTCACCCTTCCACTTT.

This clone was counted between two and nine times. The CDR3 here is CASSGQVQGGAEAFF. The CDR3 DNA sequence: TGTGCCAGCAGCGGGCAGGTCCAGGGGGGTGCTGAAGCTTTCTTT. The V call is TRBV5-5, the J call TRBJ1-1; 7 bases are shared with TRBD1. CDR1 SGHKS and CDR2 YYEKEE come from the germline V gene (reference sequence). The CDR3 length is 15 residues. V lost 4 bases to trimming and J lost 6 bases; unmatched junction nucleotides: 12. Together with reference TRBV5-5 and TRBJ1-1, the CDR3 gives the full variable domain: DAGVTQSPTHLIKTRGQQVTLRCSPISGHKSVSWYQQVLGQGPQFIFQYYEKEERGRGNFPDRFSARQFPNYSSELNVNALLLGDSALYLCASSGQVQGGAEAFFGQGTRLTVV.

Remarks on this clone: An end of the junction differs from the germline gene, which may be a read error. This specimen includes other DNA sequences encoding the same CDR3. V and J are TRBV4-1 and TRBJ2-2, with 9 bases lining up with TRBD2. The germline CDR1 and CDR2 sequences are MGHRA and YSYEKL. The CDR3 is 15 residues long. The CDR3 loop is CASSQGLAGTGELFF. CDR3 nucleotide sequence: TGCGCCAGCAGCCAAGGGCTAGCGGGGACCGGGGAGCTGTTTTTC.

V is TRBV6-6 and J is TRBJ1-1; 8 bases are a match to TRBD1. The V segment lost 7 bases and the J segment 2 bases; nucleotides outside the gene matches: 9. Germline loops: CDR1 MNHNY, CDR2 SVGAGI (reference sequence). The CDR3 is 15 residues long. As DNA, the CDR3 is TGTGCCAGCATTAACTCCGGGACAGGTAACACTGAAGCTTTCTTT. This encodes CASINSGTGNTEAFF.

This clone is a singleton in its sample. This chain connects TRBV19 to TRBJ2-5; TRBD2 aligns across 13 bases. The V gene end was trimmed by 6 bases and the J gene end by 4 bases; junction bases not matched to a gene: 8. The CDR3 is 16 amino acids. Looked up from germline, CDR1 is LNHDA and CDR2 is SQIVND (reference sequence). The CDR3 loop is CASRPRTSGSSETQYF. DNA of the CDR3: TGTGCCAGTAGACCCCGGACTAGCGGGAGTTCAGAGACCCAGTACTTC.

The V call is TRBV30, the J call TRBJ2-5; the match to TRBD2 covers 8 bases. Germline CDR1 GTSNPN, CDR2 SVGIG (reference sequence). V shed 3 bases and J 3 bases; nucleotides not matched to a gene: 6. The CDR3 runs 14 residues. The CDR3 region has the DNA TGTGCCTGGAGGGTAGCGGGGCCCGAAGAGACCCAGTACTTC. This sequence encodes CAWRVAGPEETQYF. Looking up the rest from reference TRBV30 and TRBJ2-5 gives the full variable domain: SQTIHQWPATLVQPVGSPLSLECTVEGTSNPNLYWYRQAAGRGLQLLFYSVGIGQISSEVPQNLSASRPQDRQFILSSKKLLLSDSGFYLCAWRVAGPEETQYFGPGTRLLVL.

The chain links TRBV7-2 to TRBJ2-1; 7 bases are a match to TRBD1. This CDR3 spans 15 amino acids. J was trimmed by 8 bases and V by 0 bases; bases with no gene match: 7. In germline, CDR1 is SGHTA, CDR2 FQGNSA. CDR3 sequence (DNA): TGTGCCAGCAGCTTAGCGAGTTTAAGGGGGCATGAGCAGTTCTTC. Translating it yields CASSLASLRGHEQFF.

This rearrangement joins TRBV27 to TRBJ2-7, with D possibly matching TRBD1 (5 bases). Germline CDR1 MNHEY, CDR2 SMNVEV (reference sequence). V lost 4 bases and J 2 bases, leaving 12 bases between the germline ends. The CDR3 loop spans 14 amino acids. CDR3: CASSSREATYEQYF. The CDR3 coding sequence is TGTGCCAGCAGTTCCAGGGAAGCCACCTACGAGCAGTACTTC.

This chain uses TRBV19 with TRBJ2-7; 8 nucleotides line up with TRBD2. The CDR3 consists of 15 residues. Germline trimming cut 6 bases from V and 12 bases from J; bases unmatched to any gene: 19. Per germline, CDR1 LNHDA and CDR2 SQIVND (reference sequence). The CDR3 sequence is CASSGGMALSGGMYF. Written as DNA, the CDR3 is TGTGCCAGTAGCGGCGGGATGGCCTTAAGCGGGGGTATGTACTTC.

This CDR3 is CASSLAHSSSYNEQFF. DNA of the CDR3: TGTGCCAGCAGCTTAGCCCACTCGTCGAGCTACAATGAGCAGTTCTTC. The chain combines TRBV7-6 with TRBJ2-1; D is unclear. Germline loops: CDR1 SGHVS, CDR2 FNYEAQ. Trimming took off 0 bases at V and 3 bases at J, with 12 bases between the two ends. This CDR3 is 16 amino acids long.

The rearrangement joins TRBV6-1 to TRBJ2-5, with 11 bases matching TRBD1. J gave up 4 bases and V 7 bases, and 8 bases lay outside the gene matches. Per germline, CDR1 MNHNS and CDR2 SASEGT. The CDR3 contains 15 residues. The CDR3 bases are TGTGCCAGCACCCCTGGACAGGGGGCTAGAGAGACCCAGTACTTC. It encodes CASTPGQGARETQYF.

This chain joins TRBV19 and TRBJ2-1; maybe TRBD1 (5 bases). Germline loops: CDR1 LNHDA, CDR2 SQIVND (reference sequence). Trimming stripped 3 bases from V and 0 bases from J, with 12 bases between. This CDR3 spans 16 amino acids. CDR3 DNA: TGTGCCAGTAGTATTTCAGGGCACAGCTCCTACAATGAGCAGTTCTTC. This codes for CASSISGHSSYNEQFF.

The V call is TRBV7-3, the J call TRBJ2-5; 9 bases are shared with TRBD2. The J call could be wrong; TRBJ2-7 is a better fit for the DNA end. The germline V gene has CDR1 SGHTA and CDR2 FQGTGA. The CDR3 is made up of 14 amino acids. The CDR3 loop reads CASSATGTSNEQYF. CDR3 nucleotides: TGTGCCAGCAGCGCAACCGGGACTAGCAACGAGCAGTACTTC.

This chain joins TRBV12-2 and TRBJ1-5; the table's D call, TRBD1, has no DNA check behind it. TRBV12-2 is termed a pseudogene. The CDR3 has 15 amino acids. The CDR3 nucleotides are TGTGCAAGTCGCTTAGTTTCAGGCGGCAATCAGCCCCAGCATTTT. This gives the protein CASRLVSGGNQPQHF.

DNA of the CDR3: TGTGCCACCACGCCAAGAACCGGGAGGGAGGCAACTAATGAAAAACTGTTTTTT. This encodes CATTPRTGREATNEKLFF. V and J are TRBV28 and TRBJ1-4; D gene ambiguous. The germline CDR1 and CDR2 sequences are MDHEN and SYDVKM. V shed 10 bases and J shed 0 bases, with 24 bases lying between them. This CDR3 has 18 residues.

The rearrangement uses TRBV5-4 and TRBJ1-6; D might be TRBD1 (5 bases). CDR1 and CDR2 (germline): SGHNT, YYREEE (reference sequence). The length of the CDR3 is 15 residues. V lost 3 bases, J lost 13 bases, and 20 bases lay in between. CDR3 in DNA: TGTGCCAGCAGCTACGAACCGGACAATTCCTCCCCCCTCCACTTT. It yields the protein CASSYEPDNSSPLHF.

J is TRBJ1-3 and V is TRBV12-5, with 7 bases identical to TRBD1. Looked up from germline, CDR1 is LGHNT and CDR2 is FRNRAP. V gave up 0 bases and J gave up 0 bases; unmatched junction bases: 14. The CDR3 is made up of 20 amino acids. The CDR3, as DNA: TGTGCTAGTGGTTTGGTACGACGATGGGACAGCCCGAGCTCTGGAAACACCATATATTTT. Encoded protein: CASGLVRRWDSPSSGNTIYF.

J is TRBJ2-5 and V is TRBV7-2; D unresolved. Germline CDR1 reads SGHTA; CDR2 reads FQGNSA. There are 14 residues in the CDR3. The V and J ends lost 1 base and 5 bases respectively, with 11 bases between them. The CDR3 bases are TGTGCCAGCAGCTTAGTGTTGGAGACGGAGACCCAGTACTTC. It translates to CASSLVLETETQYF.

The chain joins TRBV28 to TRBJ1-2; D uncertain. The CDR3 spans 12 residues. V dropped 5 bases and J dropped 8 bases, with 12 bases sitting between them. Germline loops: CDR1 MDHEN, CDR2 SYDVKM. The CDR3 protein is CASSPREDGYTF. CDR3 nucleotides: TGTGCCAGCAGTCCCCGGGAAGACGGCTACACCTTC.

This clone has only a few counts. The V gene is TRBV4-1, the J gene TRBJ1-2; TRBD1 might be the D (5 bases). The CDR3 consists of 16 residues. Germline CDR1 and CDR2: MGHRA and YSYEKL. V lost 6 bases, J lost 2 bases, and 19 bases lay in between. CDR3 sequence: CASSLSGNYPNYGYTF. CDR3 in DNA: TGCGCCAGCAGTCTTTCAGGGAATTACCCGAACTATGGCTACACCTTC.

The genes are TRBV6-5 and TRBJ1-1; unclear D gene. Germline V gives CDR1 MNHEY, CDR2 SVGAGI. The CDR3 is 12 residues long. Between the trimmed V and J ends, which lost 2 bases and 11 bases, there was a span of 12 bases. The DNA for the CDR3 is TGTGCCAGCAGTTACGCCGGGAACCGGGCTTTCTTT. Amino acids: CASSYAGNRAFF.

This rearrangement joins TRBV6-5 to TRBJ2-5; tentatively, D is TRBD2 (7 bases). The J call is uncertain, as TRBJ2-7 better fits the DNA end. This CDR3 comprises 13 residues. CDR1 and CDR2 from the germline V gene are MNHEY and SVGAGI. This CDR3 reads CASSRGANYEQYF. Written as DNA, the CDR3 is TGTGCCAGCAGTCGGGGGGCTAACTACGAGCAGTACTTC.

The gene calls are TRBV5-8 and TRBJ2-4; TRBD1 agrees at 10 bases. The junction had 5 bases not matched to a gene; V was cut back by 1 base and J by 1 base. The CDR3 is 17 amino acids. CDR1 and CDR2 from the germline V gene are SGHTS and YDEGEE. The CDR3 nucleotides read TGTGCCAGCAGCTTGAACCGGGACAGGGGTGCCAAAAACATTCAGTACTTC. Amino acid sequence: CASSLNRDRGAKNIQYF.

The V gene is TRBV2, the J gene TRBJ2-6, with 7 positions matching TRBD1. The germline gives CDR1 SNHLY, CDR2 FYNNEI. The CDR3 has 15 amino acids. V trimming: 7 bases; J trimming: 4 bases; junction bases outside the gene matches: 7. CDR3 nucleotide sequence: TGTGCCAGCATAGGGACAGACGTAGGGGCCAACGTCCTGACTTTC. This gives the protein CASIGTDVGANVLTF.

The genes are TRBV5-1 and TRBJ1-2; the D is unclear. The V gene lost 0 bases and the J gene lost 6 bases, with 12 bases spanning the gap. Germline CDR1 SGHRS, CDR2 YFSETQ. This CDR3 spans 14 amino acids. The CDR3: CASSLERIRDGYTF. CDR3 DNA sequence: TGCGCCAGCAGCTTGGAGCGGATCCGGGATGGCTACACCTTC.

This clone occurred a few times. This chain links TRBV25-1 with TRBJ1-3; possibly TRBD1 for D (6 bases). This CDR3 has 16 amino acids. V lost 3 bases and J lost 0, with 12 bases in between. Looked up from germline, CDR1 is MGHDK and CDR2 is SYGVNS. CDR3 amino acids: CASSDLGGFSGNTIYF. CDR3 bases: TGTGCCAGCAGTGATTTAGGGGGATTCTCTGGAAACACCATATATTTT. Looking up the rest from reference TRBV25-1 and TRBJ1-3 gives the full variable domain: EADIYQTPRYLVIGTGKKITLECSQTMGHDKMYWYQQDPGMELHLIHYSYGVNSTEKGDLSSESTVSRIRTEHFPLTLESARPSHTSQYLCASSDLGGFSGNTIYFGEGSWLTVV.

The V and J genes are TRBV19 and TRBJ1-2, with 9 bases that match TRBD1. CDR3 length: 15 residues. The germline V gene has CDR1 LNHDA and CDR2 SQIVND (reference sequence). V lost 5 bases and J lost 5; bases outside the gene matches: 9. The CDR3 DNA reads TGTGCCAGTAGTTGGACAGGGGAGCTTCTGTATGGCTACACCTTC. Amino acids: CASSWTGELLYGYTF.

This chain joins TRBV6-6 and TRBJ1-1; D may be TRBD1 (6 bases). The V and J ends lost 6 bases and 1 base respectively, with 18 bases between them. In germline, CDR1 is MNHNY, CDR2 SVGAGI (reference sequence). CDR3 size: 16 residues. The CDR3 DNA reads as TGTGCCAGCAGATCCCCCCCCACAGGGCGGAACACTGAAGCTTTCTTT. Amino acids: CASRSPPTGRNTEAFF.

The V gene is TRBV18, the J gene TRBJ1-3, with 8 bases lining up with TRBD1. With V trimmed by 6 bases and J by 7 bases, 8 bases remained unmatched. This CDR3 has 14 residues. Germline V gene sequence: CDR1 KGHSH, CDR2 LQKENI. DNA of the CDR3: TGTGCCAGCTCCCCCCCGGGACAGGCGAACACCATATATTTT. This sequence encodes CASSPPGQANTIYF.

CDR3: CASSLEGQDHNEQFF. The CDR3 region has the DNA TGCGCCAGCAGCTTGGAGGGACAGGACCACAATGAGCAGTTCTTC. J is TRBJ2-1 and V is TRBV5-1, with 8 bases matching TRBD1. J gave up 5 bases and V 0 bases, and 4 bases lay outside the gene matches. The germline gives CDR1 SGHRS, CDR2 YFSETQ. The CDR3 loop spans 15 amino acids.

The chain uses TRBV27 and TRBJ2-7, with D tentatively TRBD2 (6 bases). V lost 3 bases to trimming and J lost 6 bases, with 12 bases between them. There are 13 residues in the CDR3. The germline V gene encodes CDR1 MNHEY and CDR2 SMNVEV (reference sequence). The CDR3 loop is CASSFTGVGEQYF. DNA for the CDR3: TGTGCCAGCAGTTTTACGGGAGTAGGCGAGCAGTACTTC.

This clone was seen only once. The chain uses TRBV19 and TRBJ2-1; 9 nucleotides agree with TRBD1. V shed 5 bases, J shed 7 bases, and the junction held 9 bases outside the gene matches. The CDR3 length is 15 residues. Germline V gene data show CDR1 as LNHDA and CDR2 as SQIVND (reference sequence). The CDR3 DNA reads as TGTGCCAGTAGTCTCTCCGGGACAGGGAGAAATGAGCAGTTCTTC. This encodes CASSLSGTGRNEQFF.